This T cell receptor (beta chain) derives from a study of blood T cells in healthy people across ages. Combining a sample-barcoded 5' primer with a J-beta primer mix, a second PCR ran for about 6 to 12 cycles. TCRdb recomputed calls from the 5' RACE reads with MiXCR, one row per CDR3 protein. The table records 850,000 to 1,000,000 distinct CDR3 sequences, under 50% of them present only once. Germline loops: CDR1 SEHNR, CDR2 FQNEAQ (reference sequence). V lost 4 bases and J lost 4; bases outside the gene matches: 13. The CDR3 is made up of 18 amino acids. The sequenced sample was blood. The TCR originated in a man aged 25-45 years in good health. The genes are TRBV7-9 and TRBJ2-6, with 7 bases fitting TRBD1. The CDR3 nucleotides are TGTGCCAGCAGCTCGTGGACAGGCCTCACCTCCGGGGCCAACGTCCTGACTTTC. Amino acid sequence: CASSSWTGLTSGANVLTF.